These 14 T cell receptor beta chains share one sample of origin, sequenced in a study of CD8 T cells in Susac syndrome. With random hexamers, about 0.45 to 1 ug RNA was reverse transcribed. One entry per CDR3 protein, called by TCRdb with MiXCR from the immunoSEQ multiplex PCR reads. Here the sample spans approximately 200,000 distinct CDR3 sequences, approximately 95% being singletons. Input material: CD4+ T cells from PBMCs. The receptors were gathered from a human donor with multiple sclerosis.

CDR3 residues: CAWSTGGTGVTGELFF. Written as DNA, the CDR3 is TGTGCCTGGAGTACAGGCGGGACAGGGGTCACCGGGGAGCTGTTTTTT. The chain uses TRBV30 and TRBJ2-2; the match to TRBD1 covers 10 bases. V shed 2 bases and J 4 bases; nucleotides not matched to a gene: 7. Germline assignment: CDR1 GTSNPN and CDR2 SVGIG (reference sequence). CDR3 length equals 16 residues.

The chain joins TRBV3-1 to TRBJ1-5; TRBD1 might be the D (6 bases). Looked up from germline, CDR1 is LGHDT and CDR2 is YNNKEL (reference sequence). V lost 1 base to trimming and J lost 7 bases, with 11 bases between them. The CDR3 is made up of 14 amino acids. This CDR3 reads CASSQAGGGQPQHF. CDR3 sequence (DNA): TGTGCCAGCAGCCAAGCGGGGGGCGGGCAGCCCCAGCATTTT. The whole variable domain, filled in from reference TRBV3-1 and TRBJ1-5, reads DTAVSQTPKYLVTQMGNDKSIKCEQNLGHDTMYWYKQDSKKFLKIMFSYNNKELIINETVPNRFSPKSPDKAHLNLHINSLELGDSAVYFCASSQAGGGQPQHFGDGTRLSIL.

The chain is built from TRBV3-1 and TRBJ2-7; unclear D gene. The CDR3 totals 14 residues. V lost 4 bases and J 6 bases, leaving 16 bases between the germline ends. CDR1 and CDR2 (germline): LGHDT, YNNKEL (reference sequence). The CDR3 sequence: CASSPTPGSGEQYF. CDR3 coding DNA: TGTGCCAGCAGCCCGACTCCTGGCTCGGGCGAGCAGTACTTC.

The J gene is TRBJ2-3, the V gene TRBV3-1; no clear D. The CDR3 loop spans 14 amino acids. From germline, CDR1 is LGHDT and CDR2 YNNKEL (reference sequence). The germline V and J ends were trimmed by 1 base and 1 base, with 6 bases remaining between them. CDR3 amino acids: CASSQVTGTDTQYF. The CDR3 bases are TGTGCCAGCAGCCAAGTTACCGGCACAGATACGCAGTATTTT.

J is TRBJ2-5 and V is TRBV20-1; D may be TRBD2 (6 bases). V was shortened by 4 bases and J by 1 base, with 16 bases between the two germline ends. This CDR3 has 15 residues. From germline, CDR1 is DFQATT and CDR2 SNEGSKA (reference sequence). CDR3 sequence reads: CSAKGTRRFQETQYF. The DNA of the CDR3 is TGCAGTGCTAAGGGGACTCGGCGATTCCAAGAGACCCAGTACTTC.

The rearrangement joins TRBV5-1 to TRBJ2-7; D may be TRBD2 (5 bases). Germline V gene sequence: CDR1 SGHRS, CDR2 YFSETQ. The CDR3 contains 14 residues. V was pared by 0 bases and J by 0 bases, with 7 bases between. The CDR3 DNA is TGCGCCAGCAGCTTGGGACGGGACTCCTACGAGCAGTACTTC. Amino acid sequence: CASSLGRDSYEQYF.

This rearrangement joins TRBV9 to TRBJ2-5; D is uncertain. The CDR3 runs 16 residues. CDR1 is SGDLS and CDR2 is YYNGEE in the germline V gene. The ends were cut back, 0 bases at V and 3 bases at J, with 15 bases in the middle. The CDR3 spells CASSVGPDEDEETQYF. For the CDR3, the DNA is TGTGCCAGCAGCGTAGGCCCGGATGAAGATGAAGAGACCCAGTACTTC.

The chain's CDR3 is CASRTTGGYPNTQYF. DNA of the CDR3: TGTGCCAGCAGGACTACAGGGGGATATCCGAATACGCAGTATTTT. The chain employs TRBV3-1 and TRBJ2-3; 8 nucleotides line up with TRBD1. Per germline, CDR1 LGHDT and CDR2 YNNKEL (reference sequence). The CDR3 sequence is 15 residues long. J was trimmed by 7 bases and V by 6 bases; bases with no gene match: 12.

This sequence joins TRBV5-1 and TRBJ1-5; the D is unclear. CDR1 and CDR2 from the germline V gene are SGHRS and YFSETQ. Trimming took 4 bases from V and 4 from J, leaving 12 bases between them. The CDR3 contains 14 residues. CDR3 nucleotide sequence: TGCGCCAGCAGCGAAGGAGGGATTAATCAGCCCCAGCATTTT. Protein product: CASSEGGINQPQHF. Full variable domain (outside the CDR3, taken from reference TRBV5-1 and TRBJ1-5): KAGVTQTPRYLIKTRGQQVTLSCSPISGHRSVSWYQQTPGQGLQFLFEYFSETQRNKGNFPGRFSGRQFSNSRSEMNVSTLELGDSALYLCASSEGGINQPQHFGDGTRLSIL.

The chain couples TRBV14 to TRBJ2-5; TRBD1 aligns across 9 bases. Looked up from germline, CDR1 is SGHDN and CDR2 is FVKESK. The CDR3 is 15 amino acids. Trimming removed 2 bases from V and 2 bases from J; junction bases left unmatched: 3. The CDR3 sequence: CASSQLQGAQETQYF. As DNA, the CDR3 is TGTGCCAGCAGCCAATTACAGGGGGCTCAAGAGACCCAGTACTTC.

The chain links TRBV19 to TRBJ2-7; TRBD1 agrees at 9 bases. Losses at the gene ends were 5 bases for V and 3 bases for J; bases not matched to a gene: 8. Germline V gene sequence: CDR1 LNHDA, CDR2 SQIVND (reference sequence). The CDR3 spans 15 residues. The CDR3 region has the DNA TGTGCCAGTAGTGCGGGACAGGGAGGGGACTACGAGCAGTACGTC. Its protein product is CASSAGQGGDYEQYV.

V usage is TRBV16 and J usage is TRBJ2-1; 7 nucleotides line up with TRBD1. The CDR3 loop spans 15 amino acids. The V gene's germline CDR1 is KGHSY and CDR2 FQNENV. V gave up 4 bases and J gave up 3 bases; unmatched junction bases: 6. CDR3 sequence reads: CASSLRQGNYNEQFF. The CDR3 DNA sequence: TGTGCCAGCAGCCTCAGACAGGGTAACTACAATGAGCAGTTCTTC.

The chain is built from TRBV29-1 and TRBJ1-1, with D maybe TRBD1 (5 bases). The germline V and J ends were trimmed by 7 bases and 6 bases, with 21 bases remaining between them. The germline V gene has CDR1 SQVTM and CDR2 ANQGSEA. This CDR3 has 14 residues. The CDR3 protein is CSAGNWQGSAEAFF. In nucleotides, the CDR3 is TGCAGCGCCGGCAATTGGCAGGGAAGCGCTGAAGCTTTCTTT.

V usage is TRBV3-1 and J usage is TRBJ1-2; 7 bases line up with TRBD1. CDR3 length equals 14 residues. Looked up from germline, CDR1 is LGHDT and CDR2 is YNNKEL (reference sequence). Trimming took 4 bases from V and 4 from J; bases not matched to a gene: 6. This CDR3 is CASSLQGRGYGYTF. The CDR3, as DNA: TGTGCCAGCAGCCTACAGGGGAGAGGCTATGGCTACACCTTC.